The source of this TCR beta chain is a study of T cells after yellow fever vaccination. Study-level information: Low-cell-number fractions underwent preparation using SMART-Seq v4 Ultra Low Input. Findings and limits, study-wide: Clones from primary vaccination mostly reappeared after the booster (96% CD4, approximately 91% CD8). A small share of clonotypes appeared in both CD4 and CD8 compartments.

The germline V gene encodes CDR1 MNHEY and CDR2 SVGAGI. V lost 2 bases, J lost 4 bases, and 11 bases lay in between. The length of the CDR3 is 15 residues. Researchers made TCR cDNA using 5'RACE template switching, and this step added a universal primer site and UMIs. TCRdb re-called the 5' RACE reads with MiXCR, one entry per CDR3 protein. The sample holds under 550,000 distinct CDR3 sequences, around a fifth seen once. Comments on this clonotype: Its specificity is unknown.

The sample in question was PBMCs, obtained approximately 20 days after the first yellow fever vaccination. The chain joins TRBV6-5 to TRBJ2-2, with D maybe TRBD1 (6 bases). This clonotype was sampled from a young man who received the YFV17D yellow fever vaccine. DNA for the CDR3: TGTGCCAGCAGTTACCCCGACAGGCGCACCGGGGAGCTGTTTTTT. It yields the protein CASSYPDRRTGELFF.